This T cell receptor beta chain emerged from a study of blood T cell repertoires in COVID-19. Overall study: Sites in the United States, Italy and Spain provided acute and convalescent COVID-19 samples. Sources were T cells, B-cell-depleted T cells, or PBMCs; the material itself was cDNA or gDNA.

The repertoire was sequenced with immunoSEQ multiplex PCR; TCRdb's copy has only in-frame clones and lacks some. Here the sample spans about 320,000 clones, 85% being singletons. V was cut by 9 bases and J by 1 base, with 25 bases left in between. Looked up from germline, CDR1 is MDHEN and CDR2 is SYDVKM. There are 18 residues in the CDR3. This clonotype was sampled from a human donor in a cohort sampled during active COVID-19. The sample taken for sequencing was peripheral blood. V and J are TRBV28 and TRBJ1-5; the D gene is possibly TRBD1 (6 bases). CDR3 sequence: CAREINRNREWSNQPQHF. The CDR3 DNA reads TGTGCCAGGGAGATAAACCGAAACAGGGAATGGAGCAATCAGCCCCAGCATTTT. The entire variable domain, with the rest obtained from reference TRBV28 and TRBJ1-5, is as follows: DVKVTQSSRYLVKRTGEKVFLECVQDMDHENMFWYRQDPGLGLRLIYFSYDVKMKEKGDIPEGYSVSREKKERFSLILESASTNQTSMYLCAREINRNREWSNQPQHFGDGTRLSIL.